Following are 21 T cell receptor beta chains from one sample sequenced in a study of T-cell reconstitution after alpha-beta-depleted transplantation in children. Unique molecular identifiers were incorporated when the TCRbeta library was constructed. TCRdb used MiXCR to reprocess the PCR reads, holding one entry per CDR3 protein. Of 700,000 or so distinct CDR3 sequences listed, around 13% are singletons. Source: PBMCs, taken before TCRalphabeta/CD19-depleted stem cell transplant. Receptor source: a girl aged 2-10 years with congenital amegakaryocytic thrombocytopenia, due to receive a stem cell transplant.

This clonotype appeared many times. This rearrangement joins TRBV15 to TRBJ2-7; D is unresolved. CDR1 is LNHNV and CDR2 is YYDKDF in the germline V gene (reference sequence). V gave up 3 bases and J gave up 0 bases, with 12 bases separating them. The CDR3 sequence is 15 residues long. The CDR3 nucleotides are TGTGCCACCAGCAGGGAGAGGACGAGCTCCTACGAGCAGTACTTC. Residues: CATSRERTSSYEQYF.

This clonotype came up a few times. V gene TRBV12-3 or TRBV12-4 combines with J gene TRBJ2-3, with 7 bases that match TRBD2. The V and J ends lost 5 bases and 0 bases, in that order; junction bases with no gene match: 5. This CDR3 has 15 amino acids. The CDR3 reads CASSAALASTDTQYF. The DNA for the CDR3 is TGTGCCAGCAGTGCCGCACTAGCGAGCACAGATACGCAGTATTTT.

This clonotype was observed at least ten times. The chain is built from TRBV28 and TRBJ2-7; tentatively, D is TRBD1 (5 bases). V was pared by 6 bases and J by 6 bases, with 18 bases between. Germline assignment: CDR1 MDHEN and CDR2 SYDVKM. This CDR3 is 14 amino acids long. The CDR3 loop is CASSPNHSTVEQYF. The DNA of the CDR3 is TGTGCCAGCAGCCCAAATCATTCGACAGTCGAGCAGTACTTC. Supplemented by reference TRBV28 and TRBJ2-7, the full variable domain reads DVKVTQSSRYLVKRTGEKVFLECVQDMDHENMFWYRQDPGLGLRLIYFSYDVKMKEKGDIPEGYSVSREKKERFSLILESASTNQTSMYLCASSPNHSTVEQYFGPGTRLTVT.

The chain recombines TRBV5-1 with TRBJ1-4, with 10 bases aligning to TRBD1. The CDR3 contains 16 residues. Germline loops: CDR1 SGHRS, CDR2 YFSETQ. After removal of 3 bases from V and 6 bases from J, the junction contained 8 bases not matched to a gene. The CDR3 bases are TGCGCCAGCAGCTCAGGGGACAGGGGAGCGCATGAAAAACTGTTTTTT. Translating it yields CASSSGDRGAHEKLFF.

The V call is TRBV5-1, the J call TRBJ2-6, with D perhaps TRBD2 (5 bases). Germline CDR1 and CDR2: SGHRS and YFSETQ. V was pared by 2 bases and J by 0 bases, with 9 bases between. The CDR3 is 16 amino acids. The CDR3 sequence is CASSFTGSSGANVLTF. The CDR3 nucleotides read TGCGCCAGCAGCTTTACGGGAAGCTCTGGGGCCAACGTCCTGACTTTC.

Ten or more counts support this clonotype. The gene calls are TRBV4-1 and TRBJ1-2; TRBD1 agrees at 9 bases. The V gene's germline CDR1 is MGHRA and CDR2 YSYEKL. The CDR3 runs to 14 residues. V lost 0 bases to trimming and J lost 7 bases; unmatched junction nucleotides: 3. This CDR3 reads CASSQDLDRGGYTF. The CDR3 nucleotides read TGCGCCAGCAGCCAAGATCTGGACAGGGGTGGCTACACCTTC.

This chain links TRBV4-1 with TRBJ2-1; D call uncertain. Between the trimmed V and J ends, which lost 0 bases and 8 bases, there was a span of 8 bases. The CDR3 consists of 13 residues. Germline-derived CDR1 and CDR2 are MGHRA and YSYEKL. The CDR3 protein is CASSQESWDEQFF. The CDR3 DNA is TGCGCCAGCAGCCAAGAGAGTTGGGATGAGCAGTTCTTC.

This clonotype has at least ten counts. The chain uses TRBV5-5 and TRBJ2-7; 7 bases agree with TRBD2. The ends lost 4 bases at V and 3 bases at J; junction bases unmatched: 10. The CDR3 totals 15 residues. Germline CDR1 reads SGHKS; CDR2 reads YYEKEE (reference sequence). Here the CDR3 reads CASSPLRTRGYEQYF. DNA of the CDR3: TGTGCCAGCAGCCCTTTAAGGACTAGAGGCTACGAGCAGTACTTC.

This clonotype appeared many times. The chain employs TRBV7-3 and TRBJ2-4, with no clear D. This CDR3 has 15 amino acids. Germline CDR1 SGHTA, CDR2 FQGTGA. Trimming pared 1 base from V and 7 bases from J, leaving 14 bases between. CDR3: CASSLRGAPGNIQYF. DNA of the CDR3: TGTGCCAGCAGCTTAAGAGGTGCTCCTGGGAACATTCAGTACTTC. The full variable domain, in which reference TRBV7-3 and TRBJ2-4 provide the parts outside the CDR3, is GAGVSQTPSNKVTEKGKYVELRCDPISGHTALYWYRQSLGQGPEFLIYFQGTGAADDSGLPNDRFFAVRPEGSVSTLKIQRTERGDSAVYLCASSLRGAPGNIQYFGAGTRLSVL.

This clonotype was seen ten or more times. The rearrangement links TRBV5-6 to TRBJ2-7; 8 bases are shared with TRBD1. V lost 2 bases and J lost 3; bases outside the gene matches: 7. This CDR3 is built from 15 residues. Germline V lookup: CDR1 SGHDT, CDR2 YYEEEE. CDR3 nucleotide sequence: TGTGCCAGCAGCTTTTTTCGGACAGGGAGCTACGAGCAGTACTTC. It yields the protein CASSFFRTGSYEQYF.

The rearrangement joins TRBV20-1 to TRBJ2-2; TRBD2 matches 11 bases. Germline CDR1 is DFQATT and CDR2 is SNEGSKA (reference sequence). V lost 6 bases, J lost 4 bases, and 13 bases stayed unmatched. This CDR3 region has 17 residues. CDR3 sequence: CSATLPTSGSRTGELFF. The CDR3 coding sequence is TGCAGTGCCACGCTCCCCACTAGCGGGAGCCGCACCGGGGAGCTGTTTTTT.

The J gene is TRBJ2-5, the V gene TRBV29-1; D possibly matches TRBD1 or TRBD2 (5 bases each). V was pared by 3 bases and J by 1 base, with 12 bases between. Germline V gene data show CDR1 as SQVTM and CDR2 as ANQGSEA. The CDR3 consists of 14 residues. For the CDR3, the DNA is TGCAGCGTTGAGCGGTGGGGGAGCCAAGAGACCCAGTACTTC. Residues: CSVERWGSQETQYF.

This clonotype was seen at least ten times. The chain has TRBV6-1 and TRBJ1-1; the D is unclear. This CDR3 has 14 amino acids. V was pared by 7 bases and J by 3 bases, with 15 bases between. Looked up from germline, CDR1 is MNHNS and CDR2 is SASEGT. In DNA form, the CDR3 reads TGTGCCAGCACCATATTACATGGAGACACTGAAGCTTTCTTT. Residues: CASTILHGDTEAFF.

Only a few counts were recorded for this clonotype. The chain combines TRBV21-1 with TRBJ2-1; the table's D call of TRBD1 was not tested on the DNA. TRBV21-1 is a recognized pseudogene. The CDR3 totals 16 residues. CDR3 DNA: TGTGCCAGCAGCAAGGTGGATCCGGGACCCATAAATGAGCAGTTCTTC. It yields the protein CASSKVDPGPINEQFF.

The rearrangement joins TRBV7-6 to TRBJ2-2; no clear D. The CDR3 sequence is 16 residues long. From germline, CDR1 is SGHVS and CDR2 FNYEAQ. V dropped 5 bases and J dropped 0 bases, with 13 bases sitting between them. The CDR3 loop is CASSPLSLANTGELFF. CDR3 bases: TGTGCCAGCAGCCCTCTTTCCCTCGCGAACACCGGGGAGCTGTTTTTT. Drawing the rest from reference TRBV7-6 and TRBJ2-2, the complete variable domain is GAGVSQSPRYKVTKRGQDVALRCDPISGHVSLYWYRQALGQGPEFLTYFNYEAQQDKSGLPNDRFSAERPEGSISTLTIQRTEQRDSAMYRCASSPLSLANTGELFFGEGSRLTVL.

This clonotype occurred many times. The chain is built from TRBV6-5 and TRBJ2-5; no reliable D call. Trimming took 2 bases from V and 3 from J, leaving 7 bases between them. The CDR3 is 13 residues long. The germline gives CDR1 MNHEY, CDR2 SVGAGI. The CDR3 sequence: CASSYSEKETQYF. The CDR3 DNA is TGTGCCAGCAGTTACAGCGAGAAAGAGACCCAGTACTTC.

This clonotype turned up a few times. The chain is built from TRBV5-1 and TRBJ1-3; 7 bases are a match to TRBD1. V lost 4 bases and J lost 0; bases outside the gene matches: 7. CDR1 SGHRS and CDR2 YFSETQ come from the germline V gene. This CDR3 comprises 16 residues. CDR3 region: CASSPTGVNSGNTIYF. In DNA, the CDR3 is TGCGCCAGCAGCCCAACAGGGGTCAACTCTGGAAACACCATATATTTT.

This clonotype was counted a few times. The chain combines TRBV12-3 or TRBV12-4 with TRBJ2-1; possible D gene TRBD2, 6 bases. V was clipped by 5 bases and J by 13 bases, with 12 bases between them. This CDR3 has 11 residues. Here the CDR3 reads CASSRLVFQFF. CDR3 nucleotide sequence: TGTGCCAGCAGTCGACTAGTTTTTCAGTTCTTC.

This clonotype occurred a few times. The chain uses TRBV5-6 and TRBJ2-1; 9 bases fit TRBD2. Germline V gives CDR1 SGHDT, CDR2 YYEEEE. This CDR3 spans 17 amino acids. V dropped 1 base and J dropped 6; count of bases not matched to a gene: 11. The CDR3 DNA reads TGTGCCAGCAGCTTGAGGGGGCGGGAGGGCCGGGGCAATGAGCAGTTCTTC. Its protein is CASSLRGREGRGNEQFF.

The V call is TRBV20-1, the J call TRBJ2-7, with D possibly matching TRBD2 (6 bases). Germline V lookup: CDR1 DFQATT, CDR2 SNEGSKA (reference sequence). Trimming pared 3 bases from V and 0 bases from J, leaving 15 bases between. The CDR3 spans 15 residues. DNA of the CDR3: TGCAGTGCTAGGGCAACTCCGGGACTCTCCTACGAGCAGTACTTC. Amino acid sequence: CSARATPGLSYEQYF.

In its sample, this clonotype was seen a few times. V and J are TRBV28 and TRBJ2-2; 12 bases match TRBD2. V dropped 3 bases and J dropped 6; count of bases not matched to a gene: 11. The CDR3 length is 18 residues. The germline CDR1 and CDR2 sequences are MDHEN and SYDVKM. This CDR3 reads CASSFSLAGGVFPGELFF. DNA of the CDR3: TGTGCCAGCAGTTTCTCACTAGCGGGAGGAGTTTTCCCCGGGGAGCTGTTTTTT.